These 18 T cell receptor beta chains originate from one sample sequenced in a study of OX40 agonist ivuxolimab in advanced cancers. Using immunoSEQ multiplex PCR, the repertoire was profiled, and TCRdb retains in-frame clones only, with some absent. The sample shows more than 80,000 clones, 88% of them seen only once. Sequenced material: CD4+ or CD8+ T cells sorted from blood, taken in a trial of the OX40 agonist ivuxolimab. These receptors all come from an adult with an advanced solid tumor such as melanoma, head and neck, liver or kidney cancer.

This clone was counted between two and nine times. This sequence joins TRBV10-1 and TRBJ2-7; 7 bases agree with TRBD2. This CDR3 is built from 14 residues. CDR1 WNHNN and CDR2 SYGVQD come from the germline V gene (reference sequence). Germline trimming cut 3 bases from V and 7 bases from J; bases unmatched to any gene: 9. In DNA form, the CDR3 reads TGCGCCAGCAGTGATTACGAGCGGGACGGAGAGCAGTACTTC. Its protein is CASSDYERDGEQYF.

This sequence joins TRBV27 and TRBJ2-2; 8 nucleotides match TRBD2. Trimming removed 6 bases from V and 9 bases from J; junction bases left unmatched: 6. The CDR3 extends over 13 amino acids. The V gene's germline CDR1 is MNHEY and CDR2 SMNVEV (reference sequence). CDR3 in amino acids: CASRRAGDRELFF. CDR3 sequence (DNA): TGTGCCAGCAGAAGAGCGGGAGATAGGGAGCTGTTTTTT.

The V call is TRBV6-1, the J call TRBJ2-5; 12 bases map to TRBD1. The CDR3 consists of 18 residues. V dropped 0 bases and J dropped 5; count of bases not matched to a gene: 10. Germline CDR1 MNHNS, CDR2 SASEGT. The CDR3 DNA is TGTGCCAGCAGTGAAGCGCTTATAGGGACAGGGGGCGCCGAGACCCAGTACTTC. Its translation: CASSEALIGTGGAETQYF.

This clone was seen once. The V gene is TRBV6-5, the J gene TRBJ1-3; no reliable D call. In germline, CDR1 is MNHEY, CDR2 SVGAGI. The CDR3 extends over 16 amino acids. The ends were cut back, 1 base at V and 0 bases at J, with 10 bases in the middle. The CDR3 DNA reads TGTGCCAGCAGTTACTTCTCAAGGCCCTCTGGAAACACCATATATTTT. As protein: CASSYFSRPSGNTIYF.

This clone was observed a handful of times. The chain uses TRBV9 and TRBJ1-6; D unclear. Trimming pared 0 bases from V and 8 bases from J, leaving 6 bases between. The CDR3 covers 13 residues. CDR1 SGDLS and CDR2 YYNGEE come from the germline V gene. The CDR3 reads CASSVELDSPLHF. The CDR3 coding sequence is TGTGCCAGCAGCGTAGAATTGGATTCACCCCTCCACTTT.

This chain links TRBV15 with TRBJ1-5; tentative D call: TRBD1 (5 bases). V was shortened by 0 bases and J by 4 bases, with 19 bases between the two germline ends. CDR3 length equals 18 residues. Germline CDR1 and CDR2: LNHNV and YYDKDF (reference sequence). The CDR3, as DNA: TGTGCCACCAGCAGAGATGGTTGGGCAGGGCGTAAGAATCAGCCCCAGCATTTT. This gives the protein CATSRDGWAGRKNQPQHF.

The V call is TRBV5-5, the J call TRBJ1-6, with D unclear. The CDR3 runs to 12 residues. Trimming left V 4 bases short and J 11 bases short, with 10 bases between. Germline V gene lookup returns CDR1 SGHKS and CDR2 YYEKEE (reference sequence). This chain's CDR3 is CASSNPWPPLHF. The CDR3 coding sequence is TGTGCCAGCAGCAACCCGTGGCCACCCCTCCACTTT.

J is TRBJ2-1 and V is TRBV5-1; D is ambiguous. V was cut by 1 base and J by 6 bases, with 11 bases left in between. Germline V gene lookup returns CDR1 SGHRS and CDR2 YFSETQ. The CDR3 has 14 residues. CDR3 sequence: CASSLTDPSNEQFF. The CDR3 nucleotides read TGCGCCAGCAGCTTGACAGACCCATCCAATGAGCAGTTCTTC.

The CDR3 here is CASGDRETNTEAFF. The CDR3 region has the DNA TGTGCCAGCGGCGACAGGGAGACGAACACTGAAGCTTTCTTT. This chain links TRBV6-5 with TRBJ1-1; 7 nucleotides agree with TRBD1. Trimming cost V 8 bases and J 1 base; bases outside gene matches: 7. Germline assignment: CDR1 MNHEY and CDR2 SVGAGI. The CDR3 length is 14 residues.

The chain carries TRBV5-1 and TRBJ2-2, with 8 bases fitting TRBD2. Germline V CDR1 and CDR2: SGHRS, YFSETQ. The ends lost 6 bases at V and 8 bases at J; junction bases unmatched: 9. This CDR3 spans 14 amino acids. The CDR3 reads CASMVSSGSGELFF. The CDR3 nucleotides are TGCGCCAGCATGGTGTCTAGCGGGTCGGGGGAGCTGTTTTTT. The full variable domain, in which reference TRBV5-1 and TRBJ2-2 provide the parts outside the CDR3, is KAGVTQTPRYLIKTRGQQVTLSCSPISGHRSVSWYQQTPGQGLQFLFEYFSETQRNKGNFPGRFSGRQFSNSRSEMNVSTLELGDSALYLCASMVSSGSGELFFGEGSRLTVL.

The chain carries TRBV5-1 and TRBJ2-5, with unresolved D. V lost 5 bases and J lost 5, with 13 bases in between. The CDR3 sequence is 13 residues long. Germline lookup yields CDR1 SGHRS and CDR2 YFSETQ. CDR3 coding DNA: TGCGCCAGCAGTTTACCCAGTTTGGAGACCCAGTACTTC. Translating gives CASSLPSLETQYF.

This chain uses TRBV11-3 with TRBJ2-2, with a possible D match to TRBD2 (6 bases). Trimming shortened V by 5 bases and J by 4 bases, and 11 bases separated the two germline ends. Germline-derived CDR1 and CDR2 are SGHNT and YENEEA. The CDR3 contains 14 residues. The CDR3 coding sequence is TGTGCCAGCAGCCGATTGGGAGGCACCGGGGAGCTGTTTTTT. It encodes CASSRLGGTGELFF.

Here the CDR3 reads CASSIIGTRKETQYF. The CDR3 region has the DNA TGTGCCAGTAGTATAATAGGGACTAGAAAAGAGACCCAGTACTTC. This chain joins TRBV19 and TRBJ2-5; 8 bases are a match to TRBD2. Germline loops: CDR1 LNHDA, CDR2 SQIVND (reference sequence). This CDR3 comprises 15 residues. V shed 2 bases and J 3 bases; nucleotides not matched to a gene: 5.

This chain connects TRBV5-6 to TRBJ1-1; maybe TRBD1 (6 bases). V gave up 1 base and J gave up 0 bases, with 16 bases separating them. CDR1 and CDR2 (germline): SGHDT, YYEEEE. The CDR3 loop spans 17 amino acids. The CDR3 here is CASSLSLTQGMNTEAFF. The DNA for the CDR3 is TGTGCCAGCAGCTTGTCACTGACTCAGGGGATGAACACTGAAGCTTTCTTT. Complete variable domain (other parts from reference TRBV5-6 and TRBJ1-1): DAGVTQSPTHLIKTRGQQVTLRCSPKSGHDTVSWYQQALGQGPQFIFQYYEEEERQRGNFPDRFSGHQFPNYSSELNVNALLLGDSALYLCASSLSLTQGMNTEAFFGQGTRLTVV.

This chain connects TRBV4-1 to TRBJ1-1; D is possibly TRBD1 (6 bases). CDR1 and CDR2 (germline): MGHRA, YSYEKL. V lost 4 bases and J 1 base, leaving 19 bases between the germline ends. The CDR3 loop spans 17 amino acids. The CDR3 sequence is CASSRDKGSERNTEAFF. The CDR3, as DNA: TGCGCCAGCAGCCGGGACAAGGGGTCGGAGAGGAACACTGAAGCTTTCTTT.

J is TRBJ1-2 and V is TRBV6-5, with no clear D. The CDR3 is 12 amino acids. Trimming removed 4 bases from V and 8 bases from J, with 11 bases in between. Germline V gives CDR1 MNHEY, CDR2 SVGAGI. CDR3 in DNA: TGTGCCAGCAGTTGGGTCGGAGGGGGCTACACCTTC. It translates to CASSWVGGGYTF.

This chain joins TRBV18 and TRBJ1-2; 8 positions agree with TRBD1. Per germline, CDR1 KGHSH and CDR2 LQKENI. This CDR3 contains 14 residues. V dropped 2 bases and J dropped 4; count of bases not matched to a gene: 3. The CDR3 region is CASSPDGQGYGYTF. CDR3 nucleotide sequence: TGTGCCAGCTCACCAGATGGACAGGGCTATGGCTACACCTTC.

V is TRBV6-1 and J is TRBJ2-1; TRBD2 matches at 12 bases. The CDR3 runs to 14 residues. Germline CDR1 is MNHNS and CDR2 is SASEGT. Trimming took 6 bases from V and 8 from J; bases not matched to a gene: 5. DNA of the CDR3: TGTGCCAGCAGGACTAGCGGGAGTGTCCATGAGCAGTTCTTC. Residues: CASRTSGSVHEQFF.